A selection of T cell receptor beta chains follows, all from one sample in a study of blood T cell repertoires in COVID-19. Sequencing used immunoSEQ multiplex PCR; TCRdb keeps in-frame clones, though not all of them. Here the sample spans more than 25,000 clones, 80% to 90% being singletons. Sequencing used peripheral blood. All receptors come from a man older than 75 with acute or convalescent COVID-19. Each CDR3 is given with its conserved first and last residue. The order of the fields is CDR3 protein, J gene, V gene.

cdr3_aa: CASSQGQVGEQYF
j_call: TRBJ2-7
v_call: TRBV16

cdr3_aa: CASSPFPSKETQYF
j_call: TRBJ2-5
v_call: TRBV18

cdr3_aa: CASSLMGQGATGELFF
j_call: TRBJ2-2
v_call: TRBV5-5

cdr3_aa: CAIAGANVLTF
j_call: TRBJ2-6
v_call: TRBV6-6

cdr3_aa: CASSLQGISPLHF
j_call: TRBJ1-6
v_call: TRBV28

cdr3_aa: CASSPGLAGGGNEQFF
j_call: TRBJ2-1
v_call: TRBV18

cdr3_aa: CASSVGSPGGNSPLHF
j_call: TRBJ1-6
v_call: TRBV9

cdr3_aa: CASSSTSFGETQYF
j_call: TRBJ2-5
v_call: TRBV7-9

cdr3_aa: CASSQEGGTGAYEQYF
j_call: TRBJ2-7
v_call: TRBV3-1/TRBV3-2

cdr3_aa: CAWSPGGGGWNEQFF
j_call: TRBJ2-1
v_call: TRBV30